Listed here is a single T cell receptor (beta chain). Its target is unknown. Trimming took 5 bases from V and 6 from J, leaving 13 bases between them. Germline CDR1 reads MNHNS; CDR2 reads SASEGT. This CDR3 spans 13 amino acids. The method was immunoSEQ multiplex PCR; TCRdb's version includes in-frame clones alone and lacks a portion of them. The sample includes 64,000 or so clones, approximately 78% of them seen just once. The entry originates in a study of vaccination effects on CD4 cells after COVID-19. Overall study results and limits: Nearly all vaccine-induced clones in healthy recipients recognized only SARS-CoV-2.

Prior to sequencing, the ViraFEST assay stimulated PBMC with viral peptide pools, which expanded the antigen-specific CD4+ T cells. An approximately 10-day culture period preceded the isolation of CD4+ T cells. Each participant was given two doses of one vaccine (BNT162b2 or mRNA-1273). Vaccine recipients had no previous SARS-CoV-2 infection; their nucleocapsid antibodies were negative. Supplemented with about 9.9 IU/ml IL-2 and roughly 9.2 ug/ml peptides, under 2.5 million PBMC per well were kept in culture. The sample in question was CD4+ T cells from PBMCs cultured with HCoV-OC43 spike peptides, obtained after COVID-19 vaccination. This sample's subset: HCoV-OC43 spike overlapping peptide pool stimulation. V usage is TRBV6-1 and J usage is TRBJ1-2, with D tentatively TRBD1 (6 bases). The origin of this receptor is a human donor who received a COVID-19 vaccine. This chain's CDR3 is CASSRDIANGYTF. The CDR3 nucleotides read TGTGCCAGCAGTCGGGACATCGCGAATGGCTACACCTTC.